The TCR beta chain under discussion was sequenced for a study of cytomegalovirus exposure and HLA in healthy donors. Use of 60 Vbeta and 13 Jbeta primers characterized the PCR. The repertoire was sequenced with immunoSEQ multiplex PCR; TCRdb's copy has only in-frame clones and lacks some. The sample carries 150,000 to 200,000 clones, around three quarters recorded once. The V and J ends lost 4 bases and 5 bases, in that order; junction bases with no gene match: 12. There are 16 residues in the CDR3. In germline, CDR1 is SGHRS, CDR2 YFSETQ. V usage is TRBV5-1 and J usage is TRBJ2-3; 8 bases line up with TRBD2. This TCR was sampled from a woman in her twenties or thirties in good health and CMV-seropositive. The specimen was PBMCs. The CDR3 DNA reads as TGCGCCAGCAGCCCGCAAGCGGGAGAACCCGAAGATACGCAGTATTTT. This sequence encodes CASSPQAGEPEDTQYF.